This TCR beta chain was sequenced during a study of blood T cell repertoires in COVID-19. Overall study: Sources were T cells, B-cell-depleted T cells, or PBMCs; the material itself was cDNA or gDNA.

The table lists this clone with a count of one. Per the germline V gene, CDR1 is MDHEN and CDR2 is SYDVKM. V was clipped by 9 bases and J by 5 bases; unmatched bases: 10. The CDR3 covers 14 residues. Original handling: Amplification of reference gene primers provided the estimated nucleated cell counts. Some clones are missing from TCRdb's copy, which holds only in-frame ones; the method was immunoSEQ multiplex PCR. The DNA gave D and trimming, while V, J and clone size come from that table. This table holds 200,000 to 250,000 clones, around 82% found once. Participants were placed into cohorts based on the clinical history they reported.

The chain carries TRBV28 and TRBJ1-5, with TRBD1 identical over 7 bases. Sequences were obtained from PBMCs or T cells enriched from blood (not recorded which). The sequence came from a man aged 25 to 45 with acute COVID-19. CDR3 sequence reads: CASAGARGHQPQHF. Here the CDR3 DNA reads TGTGCCAGTGCCGGGGCAAGGGGGCATCAGCCCCAGCATTTT.